Sequencing of this T cell receptor (beta chain) was carried out in a study of CD8 T cells in Susac syndrome. Random hexamers were used to reverse transcribe roughly 0.5 to 1 ug of RNA. The CDR3 of TCR beta was amplified by immunoSEQ multiplex PCR across 54 Vbeta and 13 Jbeta. Using its own MiXCR run on the immunoSEQ multiplex PCR reads, TCRdb lists one record per CDR3 protein. The sample has just over 150,000 distinct CDR3 sequences, about 94% seen once. This CDR3 spans 15 amino acids. Trimming took 3 bases from V and 0 from J, leaving 9 bases between them. The V gene's germline CDR1 is DFQATT and CDR2 SNEGSKA (reference sequence). Sequencing of TCR beta was undertaken in CD8+ and CD4+ T cells derived from blood. FACS was used to enrich TEMRA cells, whereas the CD8+ and CD4+ T cells were obtained by negative isolation.

Sequencing input: CD8+ T cells from PBMCs. V gene TRBV20-1 combines with J gene TRBJ2-6; D remains unclear. The TCR originated in a human donor with multiple sclerosis. The CDR3 sequence is CSARGYLSGANVLTF. The CDR3 coding sequence is TGCAGTGCTAGGGGTTATCTCTCTGGGGCCAACGTCCTGACTTTC.